The clone carrying this TCR beta chain was recorded once. This sample was taken from a study of shared clonotypes between healthy human individuals. The ends lost 5 bases at V and 3 bases at J; junction bases unmatched: 8. Germline V CDR1 and CDR2: SEHNR, FQNEAQ (reference sequence). There are 15 residues in the CDR3. Using immunoSEQ multiplex PCR, the repertoire was profiled, and TCRdb retains in-frame clones only, with some absent. The sample records some 650,000 clones, 95% to 98% being singletons. The receptor was isolated from a woman younger than 45 in good health. The source material was naive CD4+ T cells sorted from blood. Subset here: CD45RA+ positively selected. The J gene is TRBJ2-3, the V gene TRBV7-9, with 7 bases lining up with TRBD2. CDR3 protein: CASSQMGGYTDTQYF. The CDR3 DNA reads as TGTGCCAGCAGCCAGATGGGGGGGTATACAGATACGCAGTATTTT. Combining the CDR3 with reference TRBV7-9 and TRBJ2-3 gives the whole variable domain DTGVSQNPRHKITKRGQNVTFRCDPISEHNRLYWYRQTLGQGPEFLTYFQNEAQLEKSRLLSDRFSAERPKGSFSTLEIQRTEQGDSAMYLCASSQMGGYTDTQYFGPGTRLTVL.